This T cell receptor (beta chain) was captured in a study of blood T cell repertoires in COVID-19. TCRdb's copy holds only in-frame clones and misses some; the assay was immunoSEQ multiplex PCR. The sample lists 110,000 or so clones, about three quarters occurring once. CDR1 is MDHEN, CDR2 SYDVKM, per germline. V gave up 6 bases and J gave up 1 base; unmatched junction bases: 8. The CDR3 extends over 15 amino acids. This clone was seen a handful of times. Sequenced: peripheral blood. This receptor was taken from a middle-aged woman with acute or convalescent COVID-19. The rearrangement joins TRBV28 to TRBJ1-1, with 7 nucleotides matching TRBD1. The CDR3, as DNA: TGTGCCAGCAGGGGGCAGGGGGTGGGGAACACTGAAGCTTTCTTT. Translated, it gives CASRGQGVGNTEAFF.